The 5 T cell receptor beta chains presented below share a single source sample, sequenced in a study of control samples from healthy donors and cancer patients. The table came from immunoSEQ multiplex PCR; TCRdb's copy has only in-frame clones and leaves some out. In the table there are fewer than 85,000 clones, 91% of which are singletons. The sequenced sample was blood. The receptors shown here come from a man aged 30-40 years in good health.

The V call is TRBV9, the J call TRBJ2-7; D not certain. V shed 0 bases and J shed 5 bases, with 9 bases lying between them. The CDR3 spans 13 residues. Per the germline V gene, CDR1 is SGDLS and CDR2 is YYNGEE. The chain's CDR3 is CASSVGIRDEQYF. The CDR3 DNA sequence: TGTGCCAGCAGCGTAGGGATTCGGGACGAGCAGTACTTC.

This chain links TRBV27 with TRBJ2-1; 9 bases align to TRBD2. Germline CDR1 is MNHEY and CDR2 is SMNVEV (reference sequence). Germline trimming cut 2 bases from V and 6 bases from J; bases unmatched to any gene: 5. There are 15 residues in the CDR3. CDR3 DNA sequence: TGTGCCAGCAGTTTACTAGCGGGAAGTCCCAATGAGCAGTTCTTC. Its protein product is CASSLLAGSPNEQFF.

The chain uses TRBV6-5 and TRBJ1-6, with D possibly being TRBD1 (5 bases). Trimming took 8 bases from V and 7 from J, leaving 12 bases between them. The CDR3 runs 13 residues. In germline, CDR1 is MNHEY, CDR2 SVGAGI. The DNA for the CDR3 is TGTGCCAGCCGTAGGGACGGGAATTCACCCCTCCACTTT. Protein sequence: CASRRDGNSPLHF.

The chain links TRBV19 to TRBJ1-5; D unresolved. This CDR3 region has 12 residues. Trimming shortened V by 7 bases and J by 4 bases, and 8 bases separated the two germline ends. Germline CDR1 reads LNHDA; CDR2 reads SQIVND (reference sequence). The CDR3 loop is CASTTGNQPQHF. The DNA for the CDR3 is TGTGCCAGTACCACGGGTAATCAGCCCCAGCATTTT.

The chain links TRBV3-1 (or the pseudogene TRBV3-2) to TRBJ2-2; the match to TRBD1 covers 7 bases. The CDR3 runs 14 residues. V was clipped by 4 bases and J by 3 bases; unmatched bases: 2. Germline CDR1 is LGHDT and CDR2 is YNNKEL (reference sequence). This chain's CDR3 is CASSRQGYTGELFF. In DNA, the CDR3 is TGTGCCAGCAGCCGACAGGGATACACCGGGGAGCTGTTTTTT.